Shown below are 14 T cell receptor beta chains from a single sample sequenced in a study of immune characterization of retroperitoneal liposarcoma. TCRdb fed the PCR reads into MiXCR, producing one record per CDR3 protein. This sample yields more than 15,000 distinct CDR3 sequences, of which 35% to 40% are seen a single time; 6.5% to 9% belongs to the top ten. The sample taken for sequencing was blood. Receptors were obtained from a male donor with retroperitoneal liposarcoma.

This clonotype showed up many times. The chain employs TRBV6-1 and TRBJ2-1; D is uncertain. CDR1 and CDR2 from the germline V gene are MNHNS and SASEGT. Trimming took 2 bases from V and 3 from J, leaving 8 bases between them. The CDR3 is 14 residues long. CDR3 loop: CASSETFDYNEQFF. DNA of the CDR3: TGTGCCAGCAGTGAAACCTTTGACTACAATGAGCAGTTCTTC.

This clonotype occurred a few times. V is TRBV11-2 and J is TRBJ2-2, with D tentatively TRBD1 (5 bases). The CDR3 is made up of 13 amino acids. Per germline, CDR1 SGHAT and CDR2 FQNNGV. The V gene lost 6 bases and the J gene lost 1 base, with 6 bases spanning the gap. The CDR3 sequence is CASSTGNTGELFF. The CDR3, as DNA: TGTGCCAGCAGTACAGGGAACACCGGGGAGCTGTTTTTT.

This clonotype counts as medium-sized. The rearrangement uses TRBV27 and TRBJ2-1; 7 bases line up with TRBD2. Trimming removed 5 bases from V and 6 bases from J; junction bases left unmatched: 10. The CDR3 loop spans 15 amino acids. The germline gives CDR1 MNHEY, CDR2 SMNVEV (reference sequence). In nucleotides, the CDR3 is TGTGCCAGCAGTCCCGCGGGAGTTGATTCCAATGAGCAGTTCTTC. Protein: CASSPAGVDSNEQFF.

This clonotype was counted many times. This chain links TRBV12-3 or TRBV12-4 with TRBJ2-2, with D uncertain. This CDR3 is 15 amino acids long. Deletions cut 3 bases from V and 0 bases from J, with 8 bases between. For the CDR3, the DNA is TGTGCCAGCAGTTTTTCCCCTACGAACACCGGGGAGCTGTTTTTT. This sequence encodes CASSFSPTNTGELFF.

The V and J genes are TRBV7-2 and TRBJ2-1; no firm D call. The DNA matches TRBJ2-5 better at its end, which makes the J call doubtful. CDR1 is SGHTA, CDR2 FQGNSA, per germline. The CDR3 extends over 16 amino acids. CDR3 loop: CASSLERVVVWETQYF. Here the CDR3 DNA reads TGTGCCAGCAGCCTAGAGCGCGTAGTGGTCTGGGAGACCCAGTACTTC.

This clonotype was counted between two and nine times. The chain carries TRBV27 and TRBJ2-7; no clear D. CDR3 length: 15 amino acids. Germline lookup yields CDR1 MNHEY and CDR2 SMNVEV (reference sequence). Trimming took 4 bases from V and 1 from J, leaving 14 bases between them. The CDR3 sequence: CASSYLFGLSYEQYF. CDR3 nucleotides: TGTGCCAGCAGTTATCTGTTCGGATTGTCCTACGAGCAGTACTTC.

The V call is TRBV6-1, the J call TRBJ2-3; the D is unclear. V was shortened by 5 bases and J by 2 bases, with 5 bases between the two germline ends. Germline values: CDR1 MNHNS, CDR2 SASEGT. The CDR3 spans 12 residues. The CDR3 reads CASSSVTDTQYF. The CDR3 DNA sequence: TGTGCCAGCAGTTCCGTCACAGATACGCAGTATTTT.

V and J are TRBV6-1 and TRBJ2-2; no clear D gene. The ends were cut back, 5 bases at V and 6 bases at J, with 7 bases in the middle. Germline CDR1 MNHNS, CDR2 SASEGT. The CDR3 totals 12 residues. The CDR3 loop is CASSKRSGELFF. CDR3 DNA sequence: TGTGCCAGCAGTAAGAGGTCCGGGGAGCTGTTTTTT.

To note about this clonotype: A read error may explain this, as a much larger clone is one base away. The CDR3 loop is CASSTLHYGGDEQYF. For the CDR3, the DNA is TGTGCCAGCAGCACCCTGCATTACGGGGGCGACGAGCAGTACTTC. The chain joins TRBV7-2 to TRBJ2-7; D is perhaps TRBD1 or TRBD2 (6 bases each). The V gene's germline CDR1 is SGHTA and CDR2 FQGNSA. Deletions cut 5 bases from V and 5 bases from J, with 19 bases between. CDR3 length: 15 amino acids.

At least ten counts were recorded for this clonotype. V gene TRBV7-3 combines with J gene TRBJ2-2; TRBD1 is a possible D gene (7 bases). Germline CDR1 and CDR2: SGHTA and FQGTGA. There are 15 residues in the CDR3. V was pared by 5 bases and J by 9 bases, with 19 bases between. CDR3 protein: CASSLSGGSSRELFF. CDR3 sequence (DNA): TGTGCCAGCAGCCTCTCAGGGGGGAGTTCGAGGGAGCTGTTTTTT.

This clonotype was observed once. CDR3 amino acids: CASSLNRGAYNEQYF. In nucleotides, the CDR3 is TGTGCCAGCAGCTTGAACAGGGGGGCCTACAATGAGCAGTACTTC. The chain links TRBV7-2 to TRBJ2-1, with 8 positions matching TRBD1. TRBJ2-7 explains the end of the DNA better; the J call may be wrong. Germline CDR1 is SGHTA and CDR2 is FQGNSA. The CDR3 spans 15 residues.

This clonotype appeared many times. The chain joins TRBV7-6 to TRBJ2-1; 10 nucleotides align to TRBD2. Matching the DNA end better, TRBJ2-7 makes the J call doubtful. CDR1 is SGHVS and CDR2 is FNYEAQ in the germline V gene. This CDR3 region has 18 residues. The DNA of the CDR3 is TGTGCCAGCAGCGGGACTAGCGACGATAGAGGGGGATACAATGAGCAGTACTTC. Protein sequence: CASSGTSDDRGGYNEQYF.

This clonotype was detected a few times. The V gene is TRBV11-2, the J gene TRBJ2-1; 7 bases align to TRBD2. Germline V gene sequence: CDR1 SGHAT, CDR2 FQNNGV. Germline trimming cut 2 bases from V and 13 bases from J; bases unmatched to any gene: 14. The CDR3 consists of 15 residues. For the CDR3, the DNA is TGTGCCAGCAGCTTAACCCCAGCGGGAATAGAGACCCAGTTCTTC. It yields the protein CASSLTPAGIETQFF. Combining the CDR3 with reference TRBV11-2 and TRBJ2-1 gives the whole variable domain EAGVAQSPRYKIIEKRQSVAFWCNPISGHATLYWYQQILGQGPKLLIQFQNNGVVDDSQLPKDRFSAERLKGVDSTLKIQPAKLEDSAVYLCASSLTPAGIETQFFGPGTRLTVL.

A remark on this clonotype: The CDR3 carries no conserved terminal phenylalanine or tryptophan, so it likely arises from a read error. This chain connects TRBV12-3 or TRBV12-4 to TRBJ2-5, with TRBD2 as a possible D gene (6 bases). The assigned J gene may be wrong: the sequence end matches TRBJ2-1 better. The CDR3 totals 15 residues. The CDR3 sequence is CASSFWDFGDNEQFS. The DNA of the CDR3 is TGTGCCAGCAGTTTCTGGGACTTCGGCGACAATGAGCAGTTCTCC.